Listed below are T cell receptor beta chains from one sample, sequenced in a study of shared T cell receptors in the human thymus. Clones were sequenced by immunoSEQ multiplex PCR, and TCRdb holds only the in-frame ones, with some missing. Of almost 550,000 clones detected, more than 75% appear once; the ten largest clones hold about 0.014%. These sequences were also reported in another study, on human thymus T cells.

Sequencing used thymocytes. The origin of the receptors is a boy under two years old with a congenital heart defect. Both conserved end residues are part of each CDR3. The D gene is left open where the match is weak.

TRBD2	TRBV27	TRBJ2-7	CASKPSGRPYEQYF	TGTGCCAGCAAACCCAGCGGGAGACCCTACGAGCAGTACTTC
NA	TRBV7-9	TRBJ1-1	CASRPWVDMNTEAFF	TGTGCCAGCAGACCATGGGTGGACATGAACACTGAAGCTTTCTTT
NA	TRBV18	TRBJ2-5	CASSPTFPTDRGDF	TGTGCCAGCTCACCAACGTTCCCCACTGACCGGGGTGACTTC
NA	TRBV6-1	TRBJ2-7	CASKRLVKRPYEQYF	TGTGCCAGCAAAAGACTAGTTAAGAGGCCCTACGAGCAGTACTTC
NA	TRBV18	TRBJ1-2	CASSPSLGERLDGYTF	TGTGCCAGCTCACCAAGTCTAGGAGAGCGGTTGGATGGCTACACCTTC
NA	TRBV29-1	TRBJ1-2	CSALLRYGYTF	TGCAGCGCCCTCCTGCGTTATGGCTACACCTTC
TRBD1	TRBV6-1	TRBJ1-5	CASSEKGAERDQPQHF	TGTGCCAGCAGTGAAAAGGGGGCCGAGAGGGATCAGCCCCAGCATTTT
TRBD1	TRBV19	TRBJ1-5	CASSIDLGQGEPQHF	TGTGCCAGTAGTATAGATCTCGGACAGGGGGAGCCCCAGCATTTT
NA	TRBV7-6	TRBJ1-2	CASSLAIWGHFRSYTF	TGTGCCAGCAGCTTAGCGATTTGGGGACATTTCCGAAGCTACACCTTC
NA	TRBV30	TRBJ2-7	CAWSYRTRRPNRSYEQYF	TGTGCCTGGAGTTACCGGACCAGAAGGCCAAACAGGTCCTACGAGCAGTACTTC
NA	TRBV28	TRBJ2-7	CASSPQRYSYEQYF	TGTGCCAGCAGTCCGCAGCGGTACTCCTACGAGCAGTACTTC
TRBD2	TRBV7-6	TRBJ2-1	CASSLGSSGRCSEQFF	TGTGCCAGCAGCTTAGGTTCGAGCGGGAGATGTTCTGAGCAGTTCTTC
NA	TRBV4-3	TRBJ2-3	CASSSTPGGRTDTQYF	TGCGCCAGCAGCTCCACCCCAGGCGGGCGTACAGATACGCAGTATTTT